These T cell receptor beta chains were read from a single sample in a study of T cells expressing NK-cell markers. One entry per CDR3 protein, without DNA, is what TCRdb gives after re-calling the 5' RACE reads. In all, the sample yields some 410,000 distinct CDR3 sequences. Sequenced sample: blood T cells: a sorted CD56 or NKG2C T cell subset, CD4+ or CD8+ T cells, or bulk PBMC T cells (not recorded which). Source of these receptors: a woman aged 18 to 69 in good health. CDR3s include the opening cysteine and the closing phenylalanine or tryptophan. Fields, in order: V gene, J gene, CDR3 protein.

>TRBV5-1|TRBJ2-7
CASSNSGTVVEQYF
>TRBV29-1|TRBJ2-2
CSVRTGPNTGELFF
>TRBV20-1|TRBJ2-3
CSAPTSGTDTQYF
>TRBV5-1|TRBJ1-1
CASSLVEVGTEAFF
>TRBV29-1|TRBJ2-3
CSVLWQPPSTDTQYF
>TRBV7-8|TRBJ2-5
CASTSGAGRYEETQYF
>TRBV7-3|TRBJ2-3
CASSSLGLPDTQYF
>TRBV15|TRBJ2-1
CATSRGLAGLNEQFF
>TRBV2|TRBJ1-2
CASSAGYLVGYTF
>TRBV9|TRBJ2-1
CASSGPREFNEQFF
>TRBV7-9|TRBJ2-7
CASSLVGRSSYEQYF
>TRBV12-5|TRBJ2-7
CASGLGFEQYF
>TRBV5-4|TRBJ1-2
CASSFRQGAKGYTF
>TRBV20-1|TRBJ2-2
CSSPFPTGELFF
>TRBV5-6|TRBJ1-5
CASSLTDRNNQPQHF
>TRBV7-2|TRBJ2-1
CASRKSPAGGRNNEQFF
>TRBV4-1|TRBJ1-5
CASSRGGNQPQHF
>TRBV28|TRBJ1-4
CASSPTGLGEKLFF
>TRBV30|TRBJ1-1
CAWSARQSEAFF
>TRBV4-1|TRBJ1-6
CASSPPNRSSYNSPLHF
>TRBV5-1|TRBJ1-2
CASSPGPIYGYTF
>TRBV5-1|TRBJ1-1
CASSGSTGGDTEAFF
>TRBV20-1|TRBJ2-1
CSASTSWGEQFF
>TRBV13|TRBJ2-3
CASSLAGTGGSDTQYF
>TRBV18|TRBJ2-3
CASSPSSGGGDTQYF
>TRBV18|TRBJ2-2
CASSPTGRNGELFF
>TRBV12-3/TRBV12-4|TRBJ1-1
CASSFARTGNTEAFF
>TRBV20-1|TRBJ2-1
CSAQNGFNEQFF
>TRBV12-3/TRBV12-4|TRBJ2-3
CASTTTGGTDTQYF
>TRBV13|TRBJ2-1
CASSLSAGDYNEQFF
>TRBV24-1|TRBJ1-1
CATSDLERLQGWGGTEAFF
>TRBV5-5|TRBJ2-4
CASSRGSGGDIQYF